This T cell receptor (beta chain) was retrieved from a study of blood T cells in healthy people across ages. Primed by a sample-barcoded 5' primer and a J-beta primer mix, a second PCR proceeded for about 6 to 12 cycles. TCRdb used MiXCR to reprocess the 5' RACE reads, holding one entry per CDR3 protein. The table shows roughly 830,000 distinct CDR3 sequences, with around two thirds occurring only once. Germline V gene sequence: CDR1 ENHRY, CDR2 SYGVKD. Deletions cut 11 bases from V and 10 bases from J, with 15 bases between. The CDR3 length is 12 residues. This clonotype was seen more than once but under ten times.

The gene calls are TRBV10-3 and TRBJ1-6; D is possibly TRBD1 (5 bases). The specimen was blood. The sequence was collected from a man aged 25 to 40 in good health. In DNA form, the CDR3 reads TGTGCCGCACAAGACAGAGGATCACCCCTCCACTTT. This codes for CAAQDRGSPLHF.